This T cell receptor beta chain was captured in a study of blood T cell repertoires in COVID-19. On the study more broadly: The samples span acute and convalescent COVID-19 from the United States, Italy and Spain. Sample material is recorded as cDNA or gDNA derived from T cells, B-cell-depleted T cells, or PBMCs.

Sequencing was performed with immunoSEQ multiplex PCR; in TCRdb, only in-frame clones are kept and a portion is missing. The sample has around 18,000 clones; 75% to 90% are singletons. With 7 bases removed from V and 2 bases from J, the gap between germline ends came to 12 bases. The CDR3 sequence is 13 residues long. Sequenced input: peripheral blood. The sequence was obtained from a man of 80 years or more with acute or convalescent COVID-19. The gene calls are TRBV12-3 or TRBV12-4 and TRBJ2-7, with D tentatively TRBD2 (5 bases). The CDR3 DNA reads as TGTGCCAGCACCGTGGGAGAAGCCTACGAGCAGTACTTC. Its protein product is CASTVGEAYEQYF.